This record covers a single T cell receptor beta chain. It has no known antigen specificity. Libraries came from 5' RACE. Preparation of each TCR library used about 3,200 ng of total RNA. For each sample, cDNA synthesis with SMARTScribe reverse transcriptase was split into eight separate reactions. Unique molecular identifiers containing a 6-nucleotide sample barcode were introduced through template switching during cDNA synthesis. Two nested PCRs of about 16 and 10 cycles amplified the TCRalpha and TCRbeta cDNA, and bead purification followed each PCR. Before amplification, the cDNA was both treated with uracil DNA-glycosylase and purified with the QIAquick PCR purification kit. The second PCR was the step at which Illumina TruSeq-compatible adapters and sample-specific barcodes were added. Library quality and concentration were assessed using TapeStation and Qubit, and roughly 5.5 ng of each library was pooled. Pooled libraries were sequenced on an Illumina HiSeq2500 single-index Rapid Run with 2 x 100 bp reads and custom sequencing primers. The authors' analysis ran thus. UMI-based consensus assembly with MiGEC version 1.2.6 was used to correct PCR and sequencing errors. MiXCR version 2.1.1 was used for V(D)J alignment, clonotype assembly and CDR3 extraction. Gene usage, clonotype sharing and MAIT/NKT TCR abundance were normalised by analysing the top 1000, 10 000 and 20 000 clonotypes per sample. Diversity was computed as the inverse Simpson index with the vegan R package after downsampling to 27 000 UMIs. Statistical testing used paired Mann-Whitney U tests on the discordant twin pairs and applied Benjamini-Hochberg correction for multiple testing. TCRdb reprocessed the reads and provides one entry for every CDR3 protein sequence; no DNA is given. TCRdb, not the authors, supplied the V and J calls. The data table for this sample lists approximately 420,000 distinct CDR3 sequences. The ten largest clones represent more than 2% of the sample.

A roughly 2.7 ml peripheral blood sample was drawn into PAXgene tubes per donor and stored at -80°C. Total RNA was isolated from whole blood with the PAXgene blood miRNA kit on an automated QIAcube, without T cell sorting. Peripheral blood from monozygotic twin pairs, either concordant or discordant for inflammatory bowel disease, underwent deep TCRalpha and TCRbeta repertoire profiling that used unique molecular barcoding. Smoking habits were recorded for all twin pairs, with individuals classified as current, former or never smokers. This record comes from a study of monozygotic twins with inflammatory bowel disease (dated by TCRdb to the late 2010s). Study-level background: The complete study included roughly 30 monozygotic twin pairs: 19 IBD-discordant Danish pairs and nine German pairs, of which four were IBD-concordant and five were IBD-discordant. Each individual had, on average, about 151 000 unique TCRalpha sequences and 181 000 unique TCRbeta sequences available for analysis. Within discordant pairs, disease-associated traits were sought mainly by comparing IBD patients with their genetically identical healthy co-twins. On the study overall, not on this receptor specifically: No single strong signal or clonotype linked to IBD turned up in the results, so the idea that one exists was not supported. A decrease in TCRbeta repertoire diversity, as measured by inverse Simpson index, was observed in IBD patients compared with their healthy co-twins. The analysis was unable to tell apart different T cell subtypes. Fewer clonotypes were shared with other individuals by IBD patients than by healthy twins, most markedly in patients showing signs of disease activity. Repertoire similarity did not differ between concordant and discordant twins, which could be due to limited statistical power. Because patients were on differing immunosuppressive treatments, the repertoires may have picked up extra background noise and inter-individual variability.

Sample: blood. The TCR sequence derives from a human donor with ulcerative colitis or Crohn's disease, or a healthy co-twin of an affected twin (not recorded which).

The CDR3 sequence is CASSPDTVVWDGYTF. Rearrangement joined TRBV18 to TRBJ1-2. Including the terminal cysteine and phenylalanine, the CDR3 comprises 15 residues. No DNA is listed. CDR1 and CDR2 were assigned from the germline V gene as KGHSH and LQKENI.